This T cell receptor (beta chain) was sequenced during a study of T-cell reconstitution after alpha-beta-depleted transplantation in children. In its sample, this clonotype was seen many times. Unique molecular identifiers were used to barcode this TCRbeta library. TCRdb re-analysed the PCR reads in MiXCR, keeping a single row per CDR3 protein. The data hold about 200,000 distinct CDR3 sequences, with roughly 15% observed a single time. Germline CDR1 is SGHTA and CDR2 is FQGNSA. The CDR3 covers 16 residues. Trimming shortened V by 5 bases and J by 7 bases, and 20 bases separated the two germline ends.

The rearrangement joins TRBV7-2 to TRBJ1-4, with a possible D match to TRBD1 (6 bases). The sequencing here drew on PBMCs from the stem cell graft donor, taken from the stem cell graft. This clonotype originated in a human donor who donated a stem cell graft to a child with acute lymphoblastic leukemia. For the CDR3, the DNA is TGTGCCAGCAGCCCCGGGGGCCGCCATCTCGGTGAAAAACTGTTTTTT. Translating gives CASSPGGRHLGEKLFF.